This passage covers 12 T cell receptor beta chains from one sample sequenced in a study of blood T cell repertoires in COVID-19. Only in-frame clones appear in the TCRdb table, and some are missing; sequencing was by immunoSEQ multiplex PCR. The sample includes around 170,000 clones, 86% of them seen just once. The specimen was peripheral blood. The receptors were gathered from a man aged 50-60 years with active or convalescent COVID-19.

The chain links TRBV29-1 to TRBJ2-7, with 7 bases lining up with TRBD1. Germline assignment: CDR1 SQVTM and CDR2 ANQGSEA. CDR3 length: 14 residues. Losses at the gene ends were 6 bases for V and 2 bases for J; bases not matched to a gene: 10. CDR3 sequence (DNA): TGCAGCGTCCTGGACAGGCGACGACCCTACGAGCAGTACTTC. Amino acids: CSVLDRRRPYEQYF.

V is TRBV10-3 and J is TRBJ1-5; D unresolved. V shed 0 bases and J shed 6 bases, with 6 bases lying between them. Looked up from germline, CDR1 is ENHRY and CDR2 is SYGVKD. The CDR3 extends over 13 amino acids. CDR3 bases: TGTGCCATCAGTGAGTCTCAGGTTCAGCCCCAGCATTTT. It translates to CAISESQVQPQHF.

The chain recombines TRBV5-1 with TRBJ2-2; the match to TRBD2 covers 9 bases. The CDR3 extends over 15 amino acids. The V and J ends lost 4 bases and 7 bases, in that order; junction bases with no gene match: 8. Germline-derived CDR1 and CDR2 are SGHRS and YFSETQ. CDR3 loop: CASSGGLASGGELFF. The CDR3 DNA reads TGCGCCAGCAGCGGCGGACTAGCGTCCGGCGGGGAGCTGTTTTTT.

This clone occurred once. The rearrangement joins TRBV12-3 or TRBV12-4 to TRBJ1-3; 7 bases are shared with TRBD1. Trimming removed 5 bases from V and 3 bases from J; junction bases left unmatched: 1. This CDR3 contains 13 residues. CDR3 DNA sequence: TGTGCCAGCAGTCGGGACAGTGGAAACACCATATATTTT. Protein: CASSRDSGNTIYF.

The chain combines TRBV6-1 with TRBJ1-5, with D maybe TRBD1 (6 bases). Per germline, CDR1 MNHNS and CDR2 SASEGT. The CDR3 is 17 amino acids. Trimming cost V 4 bases and J 1 base, with 17 bases left between them. CDR3 loop: CASSGPGTRQSNQPQHF. The DNA of the CDR3 is TGTGCCAGCAGTGGACCCGGGACACGCCAAAGCAATCAGCCCCAGCATTTT.

The rearrangement joins TRBV7-8 to TRBJ2-2; D is unresolved. V was pared by 2 bases and J by 5 bases, with 6 bases between. This CDR3 has 13 amino acids. Germline V gene data show CDR1 as SGHVS and CDR2 as FQNEAQ. The CDR3 region has the DNA TGTGCCAGCAGCTTACAAGAGACCGGGGAGCTGTTTTTT. The encoded protein is CASSLQETGELFF.

The genes are TRBV4-3 and TRBJ2-3, with TRBD2 identical over 7 bases. The CDR3 loop spans 14 amino acids. V gave up 3 bases and J gave up 1 base; unmatched junction bases: 1. CDR1 and CDR2 from the germline V gene are LGHNA and YSLEER. The CDR3 reads CASSQAGGTDTQYF. CDR3 coding DNA: TGCGCCAGCAGCCAGGCGGGAGGCACAGATACGCAGTATTTT.

J is TRBJ1-4 and V is TRBV7-3, with TRBD1 matching over 7 bases. The germline gives CDR1 SGHTA, CDR2 FQGTGA. The junction had 12 bases not matched to a gene; V was cut back by 1 base and J by 10 bases. CDR3 length: 16 amino acids. The CDR3 nucleotides are TGTGCCAGCAGCTTAAAGGGGGACGACAGGGCGCGAAAACTGTTTTTT. Protein product: CASSLKGDDRARKLFF.

The chain joins TRBV27 to TRBJ2-7; 7 nucleotides match TRBD2. The length of the CDR3 is 16 residues. V was pared by 1 base and J by 7 bases, with 13 bases of the junction left unmatched. Germline CDR1 is MNHEY and CDR2 is SMNVEV (reference sequence). The CDR3 reads CASSLWQASGQGEQYF. The CDR3 bases are TGTGCCAGCAGTTTATGGCAGGCTAGCGGACAAGGGGAGCAGTACTTC.

The chain couples TRBV18 to TRBJ2-1, with D uncertain. The CDR3 consists of 15 residues. Trimming took off 8 bases at V and 0 bases at J, with 14 bases between the two ends. Germline CDR1 KGHSH, CDR2 LQKENI. In DNA, the CDR3 is TGTGCCAGCACAAATAGCCGGAGCTCCTACAATGAGCAGTTCTTC. Encoded protein: CASTNSRSSYNEQFF.

The chain joins TRBV6-2 or TRBV6-3 to TRBJ1-2; weak D call: TRBD1 (5 bases). V shed 7 bases and J shed 6 bases, with 15 bases lying between them. There are 13 residues in the CDR3. Germline V gene lookup returns CDR1 MNHEY and CDR2 SVGEGT. CDR3 protein: CASTPGGGDGYTF. DNA of the CDR3: TGTGCCAGCACCCCCGGGGGGGGAGATGGCTACACCTTC.

This sequence joins TRBV18 and TRBJ1-3, with D perhaps matching TRBD1 (5 bases). Germline V gives CDR1 KGHSH, CDR2 LQKENI. Trimming pared 6 bases from V and 0 bases from J, leaving 12 bases between. The CDR3 is 15 residues long. The CDR3 is CASSPGQTSGNTIYF. The CDR3 DNA sequence: TGTGCCAGCTCCCCCGGACAAACCTCTGGAAACACCATATATTTT.